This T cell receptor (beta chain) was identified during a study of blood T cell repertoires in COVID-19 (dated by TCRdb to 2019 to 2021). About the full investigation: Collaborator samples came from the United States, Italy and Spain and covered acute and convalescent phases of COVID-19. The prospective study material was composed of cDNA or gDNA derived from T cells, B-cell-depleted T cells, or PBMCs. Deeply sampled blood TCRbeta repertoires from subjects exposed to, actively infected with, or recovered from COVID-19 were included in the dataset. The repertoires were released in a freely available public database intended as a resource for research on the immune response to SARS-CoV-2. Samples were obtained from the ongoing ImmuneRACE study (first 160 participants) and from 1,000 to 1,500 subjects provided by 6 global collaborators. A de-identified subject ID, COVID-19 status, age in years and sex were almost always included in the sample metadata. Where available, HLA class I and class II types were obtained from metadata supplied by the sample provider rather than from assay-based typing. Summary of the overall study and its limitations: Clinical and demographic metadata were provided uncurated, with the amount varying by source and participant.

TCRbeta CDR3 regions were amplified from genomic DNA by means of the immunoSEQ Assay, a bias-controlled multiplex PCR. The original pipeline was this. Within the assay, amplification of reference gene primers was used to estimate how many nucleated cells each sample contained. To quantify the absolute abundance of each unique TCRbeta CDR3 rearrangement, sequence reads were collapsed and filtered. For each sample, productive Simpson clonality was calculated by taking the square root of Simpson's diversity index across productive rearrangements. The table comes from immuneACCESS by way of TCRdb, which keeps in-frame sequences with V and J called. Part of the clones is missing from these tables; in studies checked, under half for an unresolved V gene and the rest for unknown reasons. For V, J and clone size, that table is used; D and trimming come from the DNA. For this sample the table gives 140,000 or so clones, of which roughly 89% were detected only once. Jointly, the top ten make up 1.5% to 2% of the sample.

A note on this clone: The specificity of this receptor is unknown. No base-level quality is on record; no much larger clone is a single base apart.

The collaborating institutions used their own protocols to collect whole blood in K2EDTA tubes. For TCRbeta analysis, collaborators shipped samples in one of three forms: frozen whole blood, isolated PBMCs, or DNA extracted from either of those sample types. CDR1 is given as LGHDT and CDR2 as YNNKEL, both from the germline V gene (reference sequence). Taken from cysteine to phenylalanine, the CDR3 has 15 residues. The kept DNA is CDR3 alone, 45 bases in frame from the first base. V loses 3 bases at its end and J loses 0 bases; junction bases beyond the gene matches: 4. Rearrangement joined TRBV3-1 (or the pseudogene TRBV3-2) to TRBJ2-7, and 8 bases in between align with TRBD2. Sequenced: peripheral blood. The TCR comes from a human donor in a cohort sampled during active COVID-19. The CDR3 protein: CASSHTSGNSYEQYF. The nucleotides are TGTGCCAGCAGCCATACTAGCGGTAACTCCTACGAGCAGTACTTC.